The clone carrying this T cell receptor beta chain is medium-sized (0.01 to 0.1%) in the sample. Time point specified: blood at routine non-recurrence follow-up after resection. The authors sequenced whole RNA from tumor, nontumor lung or frozen PBMC without sorting. The data were taken from a study of spatial heterogeneity in lung cancer. The overall study: Samples were donated by 72 untreated early-stage non-small cell lung cancer patients. Alpha-chain sequences were consistently detected in smaller numbers than beta-chain sequences. There were, on average, more than nine raw-read appearances for each unique TCR and UMI combination.

Trimming pared 0 bases from V and 0 bases from J, leaving 13 bases between. The CDR3 sequence is 17 residues long. The V gene's germline CDR1 is SGHRS and CDR2 YFSETQ. TCRdb re-analysed the 5' RACE reads in MiXCR, keeping a single row per CDR3 protein. Of thousands of distinct CDR3 sequences detected, roughly 24% appear once; the ten largest clones hold around 6%. The source is a male donor with early-stage non-small cell lung cancer. This sample comprised PBMCs, obtained at follow-up. The chain is built from TRBV5-1 and TRBJ2-4; D is undetermined. CDR3 residues: CASSLDRLALAKNIQYF. In nucleotides, the CDR3 is TGCGCCAGCAGCTTGGACCGGCTGGCTTTAGCCAAAAACATTCAGTACTTC.